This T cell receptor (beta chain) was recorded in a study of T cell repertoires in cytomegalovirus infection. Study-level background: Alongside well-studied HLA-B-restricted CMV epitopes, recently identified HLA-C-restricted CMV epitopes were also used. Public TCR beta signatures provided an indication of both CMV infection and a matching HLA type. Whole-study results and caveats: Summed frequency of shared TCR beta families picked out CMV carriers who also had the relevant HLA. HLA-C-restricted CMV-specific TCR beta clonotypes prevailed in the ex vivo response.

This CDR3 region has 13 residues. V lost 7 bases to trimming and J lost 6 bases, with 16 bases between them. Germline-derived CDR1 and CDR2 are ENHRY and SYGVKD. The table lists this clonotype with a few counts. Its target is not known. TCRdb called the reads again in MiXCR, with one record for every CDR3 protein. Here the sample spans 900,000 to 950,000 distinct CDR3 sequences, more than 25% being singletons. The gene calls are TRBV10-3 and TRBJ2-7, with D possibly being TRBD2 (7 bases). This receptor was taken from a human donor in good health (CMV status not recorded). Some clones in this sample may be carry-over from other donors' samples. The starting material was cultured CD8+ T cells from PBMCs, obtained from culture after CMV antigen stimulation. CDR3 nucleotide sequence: TGTGCCATCACCAACGGCGGGGGCGGCGAGCAGTACTTC. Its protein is CAITNGGGGEQYF.